These T cell receptor beta chains were read from a single sample in a study of siplizumab effects on memory and regulatory T cells. Some clones are missing from TCRdb's copy, which holds only in-frame ones; the method was immunoSEQ multiplex PCR. The table has about 110,000 clones, over 85% seen once. Input material: CD4+ T cells sorted from blood. The receptor source for this set is a human donor in good health. Both conserved end residues are part of each CDR3. D genes are given only for firm matches. Clone size is shown for a subset of rows, as once, few, many or a class of expanded clone.

j_gene,d_gene,v_gene,abundance,CDR3aa,CDR3nt
TRBJ2-1,-,TRBV9,-,CASSVGSYNEQFF,TGTGCCAGCAGCGTCGGGAGCTACAATGAGCAGTTCTTC
TRBJ1-1,-,TRBV30,-,CAWAWVHAEAFF,TGTGCCTGGGCCTGGGTCCACGCTGAAGCTTTCTTT
TRBJ1-2,TRBD1,TRBV6-4,-,CASTRDRQNYGYTF,TGTGCCAGCACCCGGGACAGGCAGAACTATGGCTACACCTTC
TRBJ2-6,-,TRBV5-1,-,CASSARGSSGANVLTF,TGCGCCAGCAGCGCCCGGGGGAGCTCTGGGGCCAACGTCCTGACTTTC
TRBJ1-2,-,TRBV5-1,-,CASSLAGRSSNYGYTF,TGCGCCAGCAGCTTGGCCGGCCGATCTTCTAACTATGGCTACACCTTC
TRBJ1-2,-,TRBV7-9,-,CASSPGGLSYGYTF,TGTGCCAGCAGCCCCGGGGGTTTAAGCTATGGCTACACCTTC
TRBJ1-3,-,TRBV7-9,-,CASSLRRISGELGGNTIYF,TGTGCCAGCAGCTTACGTCGGATATCCGGGGAGCTTGGTGGAAACACCATATATTTT
TRBJ2-2,-,TRBV6-6,-,CASRGRRGNTGELFF,TGTGCCAGCAGAGGACGGCGGGGGAACACCGGGGAGCTGTTTTTT
TRBJ1-2,TRBD1,TRBV6-1,-,CASADRAGNGYTF,TGTGCCAGCGCCGACAGGGCTGGGAATGGCTACACCTTC
TRBJ2-7,-,TRBV21-1,once,CASSKGGGSYEQYF,TGTGCCAGCAGCAAAGGGGGGGGTTCCTACGAGCAGTACTTC
TRBJ2-2,-,TRBV19,-,CASSIVPGELFF,TGTGCCAGTAGTATAGTCCCCGGGGAGCTGTTTTTT
TRBJ1-3,-,TRBV5-4,-,CASSLGVHSGNTIYF,TGTGCCAGCAGCTTGGGGGTTCACTCTGGAAACACCATATATTTT
TRBJ2-2,-,TRBV2,-,CASSLQGFGELFF,TGTGCCAGCAGTCTTCAGGGGTTCGGGGAGCTGTTTTTT
TRBJ1-3,-,TRBV5-8,once,CASSLVSGYAGNTIYF,TGTGCCAGCAGCTTGGTTTCGGGGTACGCTGGAAACACCATATATTTT
TRBJ2-2,-,TRBV7-9,-,CASTEWEDTGELFF,TGTGCCAGCACCGAGTGGGAGGACACCGGGGAGCTGTTTTTT
TRBJ1-4,TRBD1,TRBV6-1,-,CASSRQGTTNEKLFF,TGTGCCAGCAGTCGACAGGGAACAACTAATGAAAAACTGTTTTTT
TRBJ2-1,TRBD2,TRBV9,-,CASSVAFLAGDSNEQFF,TGTGCCAGCAGCGTAGCATTCTTGGCGGGAGACTCCAATGAGCAGTTCTTC
TRBJ2-1,-,TRBV6-1,-,CASRGRIYNEQFF,TGTGCCAGCAGAGGACGGATCTACAATGAGCAGTTCTTC
TRBJ2-2,-,TRBV6-5,once,CASSFGLEANTGELFF,TGTGCCAGCAGTTTTGGACTCGAGGCGAACACCGGGGAGCTGTTTTTT
TRBJ2-2,TRBD1,TRBV25-1,-,CASSDRGPRGELFF,TGTGCCAGCAGTGACAGGGGGCCTCGCGGGGAGCTGTTTTTT
TRBJ2-5,TRBD2,TRBV6-5,-,CASSYSYGGEETQYF,TGTGCCAGCAGTTACTCGTATGGGGGGGAAGAGACCCAGTACTTC
TRBJ1-3,-,TRBV9,-,CASSFETTSGNTIYF,TGTGCCAGCAGCTTCGAGACTACTTCTGGAAACACCATATATTTT
TRBJ1-3,-,TRBV6-1,-,CASSEIDGGNTIYF,TGTGCCAGCAGTGAAATCGATGGAGGAAACACCATATATTTT
TRBJ1-1,TRBD1,TRBV5-1,-,CASSLVKGGTSEAFF,TGCGCCAGCAGCTTGGTTAAAGGGGGCACCTCTGAAGCTTTCTTT
TRBJ2-7,TRBD2,TRBV7-2,-,CASSLRTSSYEQYF,TGTGCCAGCAGCTTAAGGACTAGCTCCTACGAGCAGTACTTC
TRBJ2-1,-,TRBV5-1,-,CASAGTLQNNEQFF,TGCGCCAGCGCCGGGACTCTACAAAACAATGAGCAGTTCTTC
TRBJ2-7,TRBD1,TRBV2,-,CASSLRDRGRGEQYF,TGTGCCAGCAGCCTCCGGGACAGGGGGCGAGGAGAGCAGTACTTC
TRBJ2-3,-,TRBV12-1,-,CASSPWDNSTDTQYF,TGTGCCAGCAGCCCTTGGGACAATAGCACAGATACGCAGTATTTT
TRBJ1-5,-,TRBV7-9,once,CASSLQGDNQPQHF,TGTGCCAGCAGCTTACAGGGAGACAATCAGCCCCAGCATTTT
TRBJ2-7,TRBD1,TRBV7-9,-,CASSPVVRQGYEQYF,TGTGCCAGCAGCCCAGTGGTGAGACAGGGCTACGAGCAGTACTTC
TRBJ2-6,-,TRBV19,-,CASTFSGANVLTF,TGTGCCAGTACCTTCTCTGGGGCCAACGTCCTGACTTTC
TRBJ1-1,-,TRBV6-5,-,CASSYPGHTEAFF,TGTGCCAGCAGTTACCCGGGACACACTGAAGCTTTCTTT
TRBJ1-4,-,TRBV5-6,-,CASSLLAGAWTSTNEKLFF,TGTGCCAGCAGCTTGCTTGCCGGGGCCTGGACTTCAACTAATGAAAAACTGTTTTTT
TRBJ1-5,TRBD1,TRBV13,-,CASSLVGQGQAQPQHF,TGTGCCAGCAGCTTGGTGGGACAGGGGCAGGCTCAGCCCCAGCATTTT
TRBJ1-1,TRBD1,TRBV18,-,CASSPRGQGAGNTEAFF,TGTGCCAGCTCACCACGGGGACAGGGCGCGGGGAACACTGAAGCTTTCTTT
TRBJ1-5,-,TRBV30,-,CAWSVLGDQPQHF,TGTGCCTGGAGTGTACTAGGTGACCAGCCCCAGCATTTT
TRBJ1-2,-,TRBV19,-,CASSIEAKVGYGYTF,TGTGCCAGTAGTATAGAGGCCAAGGTTGGATATGGCTACACCTTC
TRBJ1-2,TRBD1,TRBV5-3,-,CARSLISQGAFGYTF,TGTGCCAGAAGCTTGATAAGCCAGGGGGCATTCGGCTACACCTTC
TRBJ1-1,-,TRBV5-4,-,CASSVRRMNTEAFF,TGTGCCAGCAGCGTGAGGAGGATGAACACTGAAGCTTTCTTT
TRBJ1-5,-,TRBV5-5,-,CASSFHTNQPQHF,TGTGCCAGCAGCTTCCATACCAATCAGCCCCAGCATTTT
TRBJ2-3,TRBD1,TRBV7-9,few,CASSLPTGGGADTQYF,TGTGCCAGCAGCTTACCTACAGGGGGCGGCGCAGATACGCAGTATTTT
TRBJ2-3,-,TRBV6-5,-,CASSYRGHTDTQYF,TGTGCCAGCAGTTACCGCGGACACACAGATACGCAGTATTTT
TRBJ2-3,-,TRBV18,-,CASSPPAVTDTQYF,TGTGCCAGCTCACCACCGGCAGTCACAGATACGCAGTATTTT
TRBJ2-3,-,TRBV9,once,CASSVTDTDTQYF,TGTGCCAGCAGCGTAACTGATACAGATACGCAGTATTTT
TRBJ1-4,-,TRBV5-1,-,CASKTVTNEKLFF,TGCGCCAGCAAGACAGTAACTAATGAAAAACTGTTTTTT
TRBJ2-5,-,TRBV2,-,CASRRQGGETQYF,TGTGCCAGCAGGCGACAGGGAGGTGAGACCCAGTACTTC
TRBJ1-1,TRBD1,TRBV7-9,once,CARDRMNTEAFF,TGTGCCAGGGACAGGATGAACACTGAAGCTTTCTTT
TRBJ2-3,-,TRBV7-6,-,CASSFGQGPTDTQYF,TGTGCCAGCAGCTTTGGGCAGGGGCCTACAGATACGCAGTATTTT
TRBJ2-2,-,TRBV10-1,-,CASSAVDTGELFF,TGCGCCAGCAGTGCTGTAGACACCGGGGAGCTGTTTTTT
TRBJ2-7,TRBD1,TRBV18,-,CASSPFIAGTGGYEQYF,TGTGCCAGCTCACCATTTATCGCCGGGACAGGCGGATACGAGCAGTACTTC
TRBJ1-1,-,TRBV18,-,CASSLGGGDRTEAFF,TGTGCCAGCTCCCTGGGAGGGGGTGATCGCACTGAAGCTTTCTTT
TRBJ1-5,TRBD1,TRBV5-4,-,CASRDGTAGLNQPQHF,TGTGCCAGCAGGGACGGGACAGCCGGGCTTAATCAGCCCCAGCATTTT
TRBJ1-5,-,TRBV7-8,-,CASSLIPDSNQPQHF,TGTGCCAGCAGCTTGATCCCAGACAGCAATCAGCCCCAGCATTTT
TRBJ2-5,-,TRBV4-1,-,CASSQEWPTRETQYF,TGCGCCAGCAGCCAAGAGTGGCCTACCAGGGAGACCCAGTACTTC
TRBJ1-5,TRBD1,TRBV6-5,-,CASSYKTGGNQPQHF,TGTGCCAGCAGTTACAAAACAGGGGGCAATCAGCCCCAGCATTTT